Only a few counts were recorded for the clone carrying this T cell receptor beta chain. Antigen unknown. PCR was performed a second time for roughly 7 to 12 cycles using a sample-barcoded 5' primer and a J-beta primer mix. Using its own MiXCR run on the 5' RACE reads, TCRdb lists one record per CDR3 protein. The table includes fewer than 900,000 distinct CDR3 sequences, under 40% detected once. The data were obtained in a study of blood T cells in healthy people across ages. Study outcomes and limitations: With age, beta diversity per million T cells declined roughly linearly, significantly by approximately 40. Whereas aged donors had fewer naive CD4+ cells, long-lived donors had more of them and higher diversity.

Germline V gives CDR1 SGHVS, CDR2 FQNEAQ. The CDR3 is 15 residues long. V gave up 5 bases and J gave up 1 base; unmatched junction bases: 6. The sequenced sample consisted of blood. This chain connects TRBV7-8 to TRBJ2-5, with 8 bases fitting TRBD2. The sequence was obtained from a man between 18 and 29 years old in good health. The CDR3 nucleotides are TGTGCCAGCAGCGACGGACTAGCAATCCAAGAGACCCAGTACTTC. Translating it yields CASSDGLAIQETQYF.